These 8 T cell receptor beta chains share one sample of origin, sequenced in a study of beta chain features in type 1 diabetes. Every bit of the isolated RNA underwent reverse transcription, so sequencing read expressed TCRB transcripts. The table came from immunoSEQ multiplex PCR; TCRdb's copy has only in-frame clones and leaves some out. The sample has 140,000 to 150,000 clones; under 60% are singletons. Sequenced sample: Tregs from blood. These receptors all stem from a man aged 18 to 35 in good health.

This sequence joins TRBV30 and TRBJ1-4; D remains unclear. V was cut by 1 base and J by 15 bases, with 15 bases left in between. CDR3 length equals 12 residues. CDR1 and CDR2 from the germline V gene are GTSNPN and SVGIG (reference sequence). The CDR3 is CAWSGGFQAVFF. CDR3 in DNA: TGTGCCTGGAGTGGCGGTTTCCAAGCTGTGTTTTTT.

This clone was counted only a few times. V is TRBV5-5 and J is TRBJ1-1, with 7 bases aligning to TRBD1. The CDR3 runs 14 residues. The germline gives CDR1 SGHKS, CDR2 YYEKEE (reference sequence). Trimming at V came to 5 bases and at J to 1 base, leaving 5 bases not matched to a gene. The CDR3 coding sequence is TGTGCCAGCAGACCCGGACAGGCGAACACTGAAGCTTTCTTT. Amino acids: CASRPGQANTEAFF.

J is TRBJ2-7 and V is TRBV5-1; possibly TRBD1 for D (5 bases). V was shortened by 6 bases and J by 1 base, with 14 bases between the two germline ends. The CDR3 runs 14 residues. CDR1 and CDR2 (germline): SGHRS, YFSETQ. For the CDR3, the DNA is TGCGCCAGCACGTTCGGACAAGGGTCCTACGAGCAGTACTTC. It is translated as CASTFGQGSYEQYF. Filled out from reference TRBV5-1 and TRBJ2-7, the complete variable domain reads KAGVTQTPRYLIKTRGQQVTLSCSPISGHRSVSWYQQTPGQGLQFLFEYFSETQRNKGNFPGRFSGRQFSNSRSEMNVSTLELGDSALYLCASTFGQGSYEQYFGPGTRLTVT.

The V and J genes are TRBV6-1 and TRBJ2-3; D call uncertain. The CDR3 totals 11 residues. The V end lost 6 bases, the J end lost 5 bases, and 6 bases lay between the germline ends. Germline CDR1 is MNHNS and CDR2 is SASEGT. The CDR3 spells CASRARDTQYF. The CDR3 region has the DNA TGTGCCAGCAGGGCTAGAGATACGCAGTATTTT.

The V call is TRBV9, the J call TRBJ1-2, with 7 nucleotides matching TRBD1. The CDR3 has 14 amino acids. V shed 4 bases and J 8 bases; nucleotides not matched to a gene: 11. CDR1 and CDR2 (germline): SGDLS, YYNGEE. Here the CDR3 DNA reads TGTGCCAGCAGCCCGCAGGGGGGCAGGGCGGGCTACACCTTC. As protein: CASSPQGGRAGYTF.

The V and J genes are TRBV7-2 and TRBJ2-1; TRBD1 aligns across 8 bases. Germline lookup yields CDR1 SGHTA and CDR2 FQGNSA. V trimming: 3 bases; J trimming: 3 bases; junction bases outside the gene matches: 1. This CDR3 spans 14 amino acids. The CDR3 bases are TGTGCCAGCAGCTTCGACAGGGGCTACAATGAGCAGTTCTTC. Amino acid sequence: CASSFDRGYNEQFF.

Points on this clone: Its ends do not fully match the called genes, so a read error is possible. V and J are TRBV9 and TRBJ1-2; D is possibly TRBD1 (6 bases). This CDR3 is 10 amino acids long. The germline V gene has CDR1 SGDLS and CDR2 YYNGEE. This CDR3 is CASSAGTNSF. The CDR3 coding sequence is TGTGCCAGCAGCGCCGGGACAAACAGCTTC.

The sample holds a few counts of this clone. The rearrangement uses TRBV25-1 and TRBJ2-5; 12 bases fit TRBD2. V lost 2 bases and J lost 4; bases outside the gene matches: 5. The CDR3 covers 16 residues. Germline V CDR1 and CDR2: MGHDK, SYGVNS. CDR3 in DNA: TGTGCCAGCAGTGAAGGACTAGCGGGATTGGGAGAGACCCAGTACTTC. This translates into CASSEGLAGLGETQYF.